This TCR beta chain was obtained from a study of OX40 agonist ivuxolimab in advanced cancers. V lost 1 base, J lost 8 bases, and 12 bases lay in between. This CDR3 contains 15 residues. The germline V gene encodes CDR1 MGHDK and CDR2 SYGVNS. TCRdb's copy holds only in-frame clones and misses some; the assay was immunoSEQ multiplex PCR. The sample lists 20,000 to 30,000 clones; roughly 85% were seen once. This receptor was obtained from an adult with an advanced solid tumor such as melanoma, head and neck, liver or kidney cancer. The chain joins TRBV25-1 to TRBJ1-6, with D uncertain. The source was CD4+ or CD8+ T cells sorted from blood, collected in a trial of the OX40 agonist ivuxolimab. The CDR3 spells CASSEFRRGDSPLHF. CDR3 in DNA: TGTGCCAGCAGTGAATTTCGGCGAGGTGATTCACCCCTCCACTTT.